This T cell receptor (beta chain) was captured by sequencing in a study of shared clonotypes between healthy human individuals. Study context: The donor pool was made up of a couple of women and a few men aged 18 to 49. General study points: Tissues were not sampled, only blood, and their repertoires likely differ. Sequencing depth was a factor that was expected to affect clonotype sharing among donors.

Notes on this clone: Its specificity is unknown.

Per the study methods: ImmunoSEQ gave junction-only sequences without quality scores, so filtering differed. Profiling relied on immunoSEQ multiplex PCR, and the TCRdb table lists in-frame clones only, not all of them. V, J and clone size are those of that table, while D and trimming were read from the DNA. The sample contains about 490,000 clones, 70% to 85% of which appear only once. Germline V gene lookup returns CDR1 KGHSH and CDR2 LQKENI. The ends lost 4 bases at V and 7 bases at J; junction bases unmatched: 7. This CDR3 has 13 residues. The chain has TRBV18 and TRBJ2-7; 7 bases match TRBD1. This TCR derives from a middle-aged woman in good health. Some clones in this sample may be carry-over from other donors' samples. The specimen sequenced was PBMCs. CDR3 nucleotide sequence: TGTGCCAGCTCACAGACAGGGATTGGGGAGCAGTACTTC. Its translation: CASSQTGIGEQYF.